These 31 T cell receptor beta chains originate from one sample sequenced in a study of molecular identifiers for immune sequencing clone quantification. TCRdb recomputed calls from the PCR reads with MiXCR, one row per CDR3 protein. The table includes approximately 20,000 distinct CDR3 sequences, about a fifth detected once. The sample consisted of naive CD8+ T cells from blood, with Jurkat cell RNA spiked in. Subset specified: FACS-sorted CD8+CD4-CCR7+CD45RA+ naive T cells. The receptors originated from a human donor in good health. Some libraries in this study had Jurkat cell RNA spiked in.

The genes are TRBV27 and TRBJ1-1; D call uncertain. This CDR3 is built from 13 residues. Germline CDR1 is MNHEY and CDR2 is SMNVEV (reference sequence). Trimming removed 3 bases from V and 4 bases from J, with 9 bases in between. This CDR3 reads CASSFTEGTEAFF. The DNA for the CDR3 is TGTGCCAGCAGTTTTACAGAGGGCACTGAAGCTTTCTTT.

This clonotype was detected many times. The rearrangement uses TRBV5-5 and TRBJ1-5; TRBD1 is a possible D gene (6 bases). Deletions cut 1 base from V and 1 base from J, with 6 bases between. This CDR3 is 14 amino acids long. Germline V gene data show CDR1 as SGHKS and CDR2 as YYEKEE (reference sequence). The DNA of the CDR3 is TGTGCCAGCAGCTTGACAGGGAGCAATCAGCCCCAGCATTTT. Translated: CASSLTGSNQPQHF.

This clonotype is medium-sized in the sample. J is TRBJ1-2 and V is TRBV7-3, with D possibly matching TRBD1 (5 bases). The V gene lost 2 bases and the J gene lost 4 bases, with 8 bases spanning the gap. The CDR3 loop spans 13 amino acids. Germline-derived CDR1 and CDR2 are SGHTA and FQGTGA. The DNA of the CDR3 is TGTGCCAGCAGCTTACAGGGCGGCTATGGCTACACCTTC. Protein product: CASSLQGGYGYTF.

This clonotype was counted at least ten times. The chain uses TRBV27 and TRBJ2-3; 9 nucleotides match TRBD2. Trimming took 7 bases from V and 2 from J; bases not matched to a gene: 13. In germline, CDR1 is MNHEY, CDR2 SMNVEV (reference sequence). The CDR3 sequence is 17 residues long. The CDR3 loop reads CASIFSGREGYTDTQYF. CDR3 coding DNA: TGTGCCAGCATTTTTTCCGGGCGGGAGGGATACACAGATACGCAGTATTTT.

In this sample, this clonotype turned up a few times. The chain joins TRBV2 to TRBJ1-3; D is uncertain. V gave up 10 bases and J gave up 0 bases, with 19 bases separating them. This CDR3 is 16 amino acids long. Looked up from germline, CDR1 is SNHLY and CDR2 is FYNNEI. CDR3 bases: TGTGCCACCACCCCTTGGATGACTGGCTCTGGAAACACCATATATTTT. It codes for CATTPWMTGSGNTIYF.

In this sample, this clonotype turned up many times. This chain uses TRBV28 with TRBJ2-1; D possibly corresponds to TRBD1 (5 bases). Germline CDR1 is MDHEN and CDR2 is SYDVKM. The V and J ends lost 3 bases and 0 bases respectively, with 18 bases between them. This CDR3 comprises 18 residues. The CDR3 DNA is TGTGCCAGCAGTTTCTACGGAAGGGGTCGGAGCTCCTACAATGAGCAGTTCTTC. Translated, it gives CASSFYGRGRSSYNEQFF.

V usage is TRBV28 and J usage is TRBJ1-2; no clear D. The length of the CDR3 is 10 residues. CDR1 and CDR2 from the germline V gene are MDHEN and SYDVKM. V lost 6 bases, J lost 7 bases, and 6 bases lay in between. The CDR3 loop is CASRGGGYTF. In DNA, the CDR3 is TGTGCCAGCAGGGGTGGTGGCTACACCTTC.

There are many counts of this clonotype. The V call is TRBV20-1, the J call TRBJ2-3; perhaps TRBD1 as D (6 bases). The V end was cut by 2 bases, the J end by 0 bases, with 21 bases between. Germline V CDR1 and CDR2: DFQATT, SNEGSKA (reference sequence). The CDR3 runs to 18 residues. The CDR3 protein is CSARPLVGTGWSTDTQYF. The DNA of the CDR3 is TGCAGTGCTAGACCCCTAGTGGGAACAGGGTGGAGCACAGATACGCAGTATTTT.

The chain recombines TRBV28 with TRBJ2-7; no reliable D call. The V end was cut by 1 base, the J end by 4 bases, with 14 bases between. This CDR3 comprises 15 residues. CDR1 and CDR2 from the germline V gene are MDHEN and SYDVKM. The CDR3 nucleotides are TGTGCCAGCAGTTTATACAATTCAGGACCATACGAGCAGTACTTC. Translation gives CASSLYNSGPYEQYF. Full variable domain (remainder filled in from reference TRBV28 and TRBJ2-7): DVKVTQSSRYLVKRTGEKVFLECVQDMDHENMFWYRQDPGLGLRLIYFSYDVKMKEKGDIPEGYSVSREKKERFSLILESASTNQTSMYLCASSLYNSGPYEQYFGPGTRLTVT.

This clonotype was seen a single time. Just one base apart from a much larger clone, this may be a read error. The chain is built from TRBV5-6 and TRBJ2-3; D possibly matches TRBD1 or TRBD2 (5 bases each). Looked up from germline, CDR1 is SGHDT and CDR2 is YYEEEE. V dropped 4 bases and J dropped 2 bases, with 17 bases sitting between them. The CDR3 has 16 residues. For the CDR3, the DNA is TGTGCCAGCAGCATGGAGTCCGGGACCGACACAGATACGCAGTATTTT. Protein: CASSMESGTDTDTQYF. The variable domain in full, with the rest retrieved from reference TRBV5-6 and TRBJ2-3, is DAGVTQSPTHLIKTRGQQVTLRCSPKSGHDTVSWYQQALGQGPQFIFQYYEEEERQRGNFPDRFSGHQFPNYSSELNVNALLLGDSALYLCASSMESGTDTDTQYFGPGTRLTVL.

The J gene is TRBJ2-3, the V gene TRBV29-1; D not resolved. Germline lookup yields CDR1 SQVTM and CDR2 ANQGSEA. The CDR3 contains 13 residues. V was pared by 1 base and J by 0 bases, with 5 bases between. CDR3: CSVEGQSTDTQYF. The CDR3 DNA reads TGCAGCGTTGAAGGGCAGAGCACAGATACGCAGTATTTT.

In regard to this clonotype: Possible read error: a much larger clone is one base away. This chain joins TRBV4-1 and TRBJ2-7; D is perhaps TRBD1 (6 bases). The CDR3 is 15 amino acids. Germline CDR1 is MGHRA and CDR2 is YSYEKL. The CDR3 region is CASSPKTGASYEQHF. The DNA of the CDR3 is TGCGCCAGCAGCCCGAAGACAGGTGCCTCCTACGAGCAGCACTTC.

The J gene is TRBJ2-7, the V gene TRBV4-2, with 11 positions matching TRBD2. This CDR3 region has 16 residues. The germline CDR1 and CDR2 sequences are LGHNA and YNFKEQ. After removal of 0 bases from V and 0 bases from J, the junction contained 1 base not matched to a gene. DNA of the CDR3: TGTGCCAGCAGCCAAGACGGGACTAGCGGCTCCTACGAGCAGTACTTC. It codes for CASSQDGTSGSYEQYF.

This clonotype was recorded many times. The gene calls are TRBV29-1 and TRBJ2-7; 7 positions match TRBD2. CDR3 size: 12 residues. The V and J ends lost 6 bases and 4 bases, in that order; junction bases with no gene match: 6. The germline V gene has CDR1 SQVTM and CDR2 ANQGSEA. The CDR3 nucleotides are TGCAGCGTCGCCGGACTAGGATACGAGCAGTACTTC. Translated, it gives CSVAGLGYEQYF.

This clonotype showed up many times. The rearrangement links TRBV3-2 to TRBJ2-7. TRBV3-2 corresponds to a pseudogene. The CDR3 totals 16 residues. The CDR3 DNA reads as TGTGCCAGCAGCCAAGCCCATACGGTCGCGGCCTACGAGCAGTACTTC. Translated, it gives CASSQAHTVAAYEQYF.

This clonotype has at least ten counts. The chain recombines TRBV28 with TRBJ1-5; D is possibly TRBD1 (5 bases). CDR1 is MDHEN and CDR2 is SYDVKM in the germline V gene. V was shortened by 3 bases and J by 0 bases, with 9 bases between the two germline ends. CDR3 length: 15 amino acids. CDR3 bases: TGTGCCAGCAGTTTGGACAAGTTTAGCAATCAGCCCCAGCATTTT. It yields the protein CASSLDKFSNQPQHF.

As regards this clonotype: This may arise from a read error, as a much more abundant clone is one base away. This chain uses TRBV4-3 with TRBJ2-2, with 11 bases fitting TRBD2. V lost 1 base to trimming and J lost 7 bases; unmatched junction nucleotides: 5. CDR3 length: 16 residues. Germline loops: CDR1 LGHNA, CDR2 YSLEER. The CDR3 DNA reads TGCGCCAGCAGCCAAGGCAAACTAGCGGGAGTCGGGGAGCTGTTTTTT. It is translated as CASSQGKLAGVGELFF.

This clonotype showed up many times. CDR3 in amino acids: CASSDTAGPRTDTQYF. The DNA for the CDR3 is TGTGCCAGCAGCGATACAGCGGGACCTCGCACAGATACGCAGTATTTT. This chain joins TRBV25-1 and TRBJ2-3; TRBD2 matches 7 bases. Unmatched junction bases numbered 10, after V lost 6 bases and J lost 1 base. The length of the CDR3 is 16 residues. Looked up from germline, CDR1 is MGHDK and CDR2 is SYGVNS.

V usage is TRBV7-3 and J usage is TRBJ2-7; 8 positions match TRBD2. In germline, CDR1 is SGHTA, CDR2 FQGTGA. The CDR3 runs 16 residues. V trimming: 5 bases; J trimming: 4 bases; junction bases outside the gene matches: 13. For the CDR3, the DNA is TGTGCCAGCAGCCTCGGACCCAGCGGGAGCGGGTACGAGCAGTACTTC. Translating gives CASSLGPSGSGYEQYF. Filled out from reference TRBV7-3 and TRBJ2-7, the complete variable domain reads GAGVSQTPSNKVTEKGKYVELRCDPISGHTALYWYRQSLGQGPEFLIYFQGTGAADDSGLPNDRFFAVRPEGSVSTLKIQRTERGDSAVYLCASSLGPSGSGYEQYFGPGTRLTVT.

This clonotype was counted many times. This CDR3 is CASSQEVATNYEQYF. The CDR3 region has the DNA TGCGCCAGCAGCCAAGAAGTGGCCACTAACTACGAGCAGTACTTC. The chain couples TRBV4-3 to TRBJ2-7, with D hard to call. V was clipped by 0 bases and J by 3 bases, with 12 bases between them. Germline V CDR1 and CDR2: LGHNA, YSLEER. The CDR3 spans 15 residues.

The rearrangement links TRBV28 to TRBJ2-5, with TRBD1 as a possible D gene (5 bases). CDR3 length equals 14 residues. Germline V lookup: CDR1 MDHEN, CDR2 SYDVKM. The germline V and J ends were trimmed by 1 base and 4 bases, with 10 bases remaining between them. The CDR3 here is CASSLSGAGETQYF. The CDR3 DNA sequence: TGTGCCAGCAGTTTATCTGGGGCTGGAGAGACCCAGTACTTC.

By share, this clonotype counts as medium-sized. The rearrangement joins TRBV29-1 to TRBJ2-7, with 10 bases that match TRBD1. Trimming removed 6 bases from V and 3 bases from J; junction bases left unmatched: 5. This CDR3 has 13 residues. Germline CDR1 SQVTM, CDR2 ANQGSEA. Here the CDR3 reads CSVGTGERYEQYF. The CDR3 DNA is TGCAGCGTCGGGACAGGGGAGCGCTACGAGCAGTACTTC.

This clonotype was counted a few times. V and J are TRBV6-2 or TRBV6-3 and TRBJ2-7, with 9 bases aligning to TRBD2. J gave up 3 bases and V 2 bases, and 17 bases lay outside the gene matches. Germline CDR1 reads MNHEY; CDR2 reads SVGEGT. The CDR3 extends over 19 amino acids. CDR3 nucleotides: TGTGCCAGCAGTTACGCATACACACTCATCCTAGCGGGGAACTACGAGCAGTACTTC. This codes for CASSYAYTLILAGNYEQYF.

The V and J genes are TRBV11-2 and TRBJ2-7, with 7 positions matching TRBD2. Germline CDR1 SGHAT, CDR2 FQNNGV. The CDR3 runs to 14 residues. Trimming cost V 1 base and J 4 bases; bases outside gene matches: 4. This CDR3 reads CASSLGLAAYEQYF. CDR3 bases: TGTGCCAGCAGCTTAGGGCTAGCGGCATACGAGCAGTACTTC.

This clonotype was observed a handful of times. The junction and the germline gene differ at one end; a read error may be behind it. V is TRBV3-1 and J is TRBJ2-1; 10 nucleotides line up with TRBD2. The CDR3 sequence is 16 residues long. The V gene's germline CDR1 is LGHDT and CDR2 YNNKEL (reference sequence). CDR3 bases: TGTGTCAGCAGCCATTCGGGACTAGCGTACCACAATGAGCAGTTCTTC. Its protein product is CVSSHSGLAYHNEQFF.

Sample share makes this clonotype medium-sized (0.01 to 0.1%). This sequence joins TRBV12-3 or TRBV12-4 and TRBJ1-2; possibly TRBD1 for D (5 bases). Trimming shortened V by 4 bases and J by 7 bases, and 13 bases separated the two germline ends. The CDR3 totals 13 residues. The DNA for the CDR3 is TGTGCCAGCAGTTACACGGGGCTAGGTGGCTACACCTTC. Translation gives CASSYTGLGGYTF.

The chain carries TRBV3-1 and TRBJ2-2; TRBD1 aligns across 10 bases. Trimming cost V 5 bases and J 4 bases; bases outside gene matches: 4. The CDR3 extends over 15 amino acids. Germline-derived CDR1 and CDR2 are LGHDT and YNNKEL (reference sequence). The CDR3 bases are TGTGCCAGCAGCGTTTGGACAGGGGGCACCGGGGAGCTGTTTTTT. Encoded protein: CASSVWTGGTGELFF.

This clonotype occurred many times. The chain is built from TRBV11-1 and TRBJ2-5; D remains unclear. Germline V CDR1 and CDR2: SGHAT, FQDESV (reference sequence). This CDR3 contains 11 residues. V gave up 3 bases and J gave up 1 base, with 0 bases separating them. CDR3 sequence: CASSFQETQYF. CDR3 nucleotide sequence: TGTGCCAGCAGCTTCCAAGAGACCCAGTACTTC.

This clonotype has just a few counts. The chain has TRBV4-1 and TRBJ2-3, with no clear D. The CDR3 runs to 14 residues. Germline assignment: CDR1 MGHRA and CDR2 YSYEKL. Trimming cost V 0 bases and J 4 bases, with 8 bases left between them. This CDR3 reads CASSQDGLSDTQYF. For the CDR3, the DNA is TGCGCCAGCAGCCAAGACGGTCTTTCAGATACGCAGTATTTT.

In regard to this clonotype: One base away lies a much larger clone, so this may be a sequencing read error. The V call is TRBV29-1, the J call TRBJ2-5; no definite D call. The length of the CDR3 is 14 residues. Germline V gives CDR1 SQVTM, CDR2 ANQGSEA. The CDR3 DNA is TGCAGCGTAGGTTGGGGATTGGACCAAGAGACCCAGCACTTC. It encodes CSVGWGLDQETQHF.

The chain has TRBV9 and TRBJ2-7; D assignment may be TRBD1 or TRBD2 (5 bases each). This CDR3 has 15 amino acids. The germline V gene has CDR1 SGDLS and CDR2 YYNGEE. Trimming shortened V by 2 bases and J by 4 bases, and 16 bases separated the two germline ends. CDR3 protein: CASSVSGDPTYEQYF. As DNA, the CDR3 is TGTGCCAGCAGCGTGTCTGGGGACCCGACTTACGAGCAGTACTTC.